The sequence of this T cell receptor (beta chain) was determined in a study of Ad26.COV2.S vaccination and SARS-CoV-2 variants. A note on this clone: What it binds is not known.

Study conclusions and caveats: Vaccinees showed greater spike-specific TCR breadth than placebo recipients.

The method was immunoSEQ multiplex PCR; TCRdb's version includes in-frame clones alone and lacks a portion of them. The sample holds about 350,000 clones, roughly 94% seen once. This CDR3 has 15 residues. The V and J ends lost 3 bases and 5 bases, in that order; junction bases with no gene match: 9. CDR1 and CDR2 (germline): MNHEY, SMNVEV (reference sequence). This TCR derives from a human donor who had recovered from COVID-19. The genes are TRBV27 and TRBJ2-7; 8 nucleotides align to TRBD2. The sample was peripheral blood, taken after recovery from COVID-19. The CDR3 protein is CASSFSGLAIDEQYF. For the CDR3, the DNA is TGTGCCAGCAGTTTTTCCGGACTAGCTATCGACGAGCAGTACTTC.